These T cell receptor beta chains were read from a single sample in a study of blood T cells in healthy people across ages. TCRdb re-analysed the 5' RACE reads in MiXCR, keeping a single row per CDR3 protein. This table holds roughly 1,500,000 distinct CDR3 sequences, about 31% found once. The sequenced sample consisted of blood. The receptors stem from a woman younger than 45 in good health. Each CDR3 is given with its conserved first and last residue. The order of the fields is clone size, D gene, V gene, J gene, CDR3 DNA, CDR3 protein. D genes are given only for firm matches. Some rows have no size entry. The others give once, few or many, or a class for an expanded clone.

>-|-|TRBV29-1|TRBJ1-2
TGCAGCGCCCCAAAGTCAGACTATGGCTACACCTTC
CSAPKSDYGYTF
>few|-|TRBV6-1|TRBJ2-1
TGTGCCAGCACGGGATCGTGGGGAAGCTCCTACAATGAGCAGTTCTTC
CASTGSWGSSYNEQFF
>-|-|TRBV3-1|TRBJ2-2
TGTGCCAGCAGCCAAATAATAGGAGCGGGCACCGGGGAGCTGTTTTTT
CASSQIIGAGTGELFF
>many|-|TRBV27|TRBJ2-3
TGTGCCAGCAGTTTAATGGGCGGGAGCACAGATACGCAGTATTTT
CASSLMGGSTDTQYF
>few|-|TRBV6-1|TRBJ2-1
TGTGCCAGCAGTGAAGGGGGACTGAACAATGAGCAGTTCTTC
CASSEGGLNNEQFF
>once|TRBD1|TRBV2|TRBJ2-2
TGTGCCAGCAGTGATGGGACAGTGAACACCGGGGAGCTGTTTTTT
CASSDGTVNTGELFF
>-|-|TRBV6-1|TRBJ1-5
TGTGCCAGCAGTGAAAGGTCTAGGGATCAGCCCCAGCATTTT
CASSERSRDQPQHF
>-|-|TRBV4-1|TRBJ1-4
TGCACCAGCAGCCCCCGCGAGGAACTGTATAATGAAAAACTGTTTTTT
CTSSPREELYNEKLFF
>-|TRBD1|TRBV29-1|TRBJ2-7
TGCAGCGTGTGGGACAGGGGCTACTCCTACGAGCAGTACTTC
CSVWDRGYSYEQYF
>few|TRBD2|TRBV20-1|TRBJ2-5
TGCAGTGCTAGGTCGGGACTAGTCCCCTTCGAGACCCAGTACTTC
CSARSGLVPFETQYF
>-|TRBD2|TRBV6-1|TRBJ2-1
TGTGCCAGCCTCGCTAGGGGGGCTAGCGGGGGGGCCCTGGAGAATGAGCAGTTCTTC
CASLARGASGGALENEQFF
>once|TRBD2|TRBV5-5|TRBJ2-1
TGTGCCAGCAGCCCCGGACTAGCGGGGAAGTACAATGAGCAGTTCTTC
CASSPGLAGKYNEQFF
>-|TRBD1|TRBV12-3/TRBV12-4|TRBJ1-1
TGTGCCAGCAGTGAGCGACAGGGGGCTCACACTGAAGCTTTCTTT
CASSERQGAHTEAFF
>-|-|TRBV4-1|TRBJ2-1
TGCGCCAGCAGCCCCTGGCCGTACCCCTGCAATGAGCAGTTCTTC
CASSPWPYPCNEQFF
>-|-|TRBV27|TRBJ1-5
TGTGCCAGCAGTTTATTGGAGAGTCAGCCCCAGCATTTT
CASSLLESQPQHF
>-|TRBD2|TRBV27|TRBJ2-7
TGTGCCAGCAAACGAGCGGGAGGGCCATACGAGCAGTACTTC
CASKRAGGPYEQYF
>-|TRBD2|TRBV18|TRBJ2-1
TGTGCCAGCTCACCGGGACTAGTTTCAAACAATGAGCAGTTCTTC
CASSPGLVSNNEQFF
>few|-|TRBV20-1|TRBJ2-7
TGCAGTGCTAGCGACGCAAACTACGAGCAGTACTTC
CSASDANYEQYF
>once|TRBD1|TRBV7-9|TRBJ1-1
TGTGCCAGCAGCACCTACCAGGGGGTAGATAAAGCTTTCTTT
CASSTYQGVDKAFF
>-|-|TRBV7-3|TRBJ2-7
TGTGCCAGCAGCCTCCGTAGTGTCTCCGAGCAGTACTTC
CASSLRSVSEQYF
>-|TRBD1|TRBV7-6|TRBJ2-5
TGTGCCAGCAGCTTAAAATGGACAGGGGGTCGAGCTAGTATGGAGACCCAGTACTTC
CASSLKWTGGRASMETQYF
>few|TRBD1|TRBV20-1|TRBJ1-2
TGCAGTGCTTACGTACCTACCGGGACAGGGGCATATGGCTACACCTTC
CSAYVPTGTGAYGYTF